This TCR beta chain was retrieved from a study of control samples from healthy donors and cancer patients. Germline loops: CDR1 LGHNA, CDR2 YSLEER. J was trimmed by 0 bases and V by 4 bases; bases with no gene match: 18. The CDR3 is made up of 20 amino acids. The method was immunoSEQ multiplex PCR; TCRdb's version includes in-frame clones alone and lacks a portion of them. The sample lists roughly 150,000 clones, 92% occurring once. V gene TRBV4-3 combines with J gene TRBJ2-1; TRBD2 matches at 7 bases. This sequence originates from a young woman in good health. Sequences were obtained from blood. The CDR3 sequence is CASSRPTSPRSGISYNEQFF. CDR3 bases: TGCGCCAGCAGCCGACCGACGTCCCCCCGGAGCGGGATCTCCTACAATGAGCAGTTCTTC.